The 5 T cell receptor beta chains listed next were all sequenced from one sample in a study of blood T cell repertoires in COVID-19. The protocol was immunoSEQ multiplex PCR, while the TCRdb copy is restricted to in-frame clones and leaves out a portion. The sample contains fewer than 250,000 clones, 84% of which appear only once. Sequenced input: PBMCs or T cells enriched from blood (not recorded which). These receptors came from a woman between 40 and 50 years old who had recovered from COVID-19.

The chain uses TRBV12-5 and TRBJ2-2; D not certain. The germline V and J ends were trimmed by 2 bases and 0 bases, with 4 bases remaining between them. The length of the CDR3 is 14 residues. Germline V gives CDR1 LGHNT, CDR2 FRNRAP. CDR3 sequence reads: CASGLYPNTGELFF. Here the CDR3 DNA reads TGTGCTAGTGGTTTGTATCCGAACACCGGGGAGCTGTTTTTT. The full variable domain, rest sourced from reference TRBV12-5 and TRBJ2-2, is DARVTQTPRHKVTEMGQEVTMRCQPILGHNTVFWYRQTMMQGLELLAYFRNRAPLDDSGMPKDRFSAEMPDATLATLKIQPSEPRDSAVYFCASGLYPNTGELFFGEGSRLTVL.

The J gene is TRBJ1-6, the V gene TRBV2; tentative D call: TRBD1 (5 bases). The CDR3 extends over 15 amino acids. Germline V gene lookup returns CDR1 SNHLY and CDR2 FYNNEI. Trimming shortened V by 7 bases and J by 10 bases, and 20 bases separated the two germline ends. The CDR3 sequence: CASTGAAAGRSPLHF. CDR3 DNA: TGTGCCAGCACCGGAGCCGCGGCAGGGCGATCACCCCTCCACTTT. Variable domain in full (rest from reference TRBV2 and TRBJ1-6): EPEVTQTPSHQVTQMGQEVILRCVPISNHLYFYWYRQILGQKVEFLVSFYNNEISEKSEIFDDQFSVERPDGSNFTLKIRSTKLEDSAMYFCASTGAAAGRSPLHFGNGTRLTVT.

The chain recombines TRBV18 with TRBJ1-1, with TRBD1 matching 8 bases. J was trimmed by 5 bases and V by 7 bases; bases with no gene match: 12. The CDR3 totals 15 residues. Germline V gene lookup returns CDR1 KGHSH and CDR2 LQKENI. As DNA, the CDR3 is TGTGCCAGCTTTTACGCCAGGGGGCGCGGGACTGAAGCTTTCTTT. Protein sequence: CASFYARGRGTEAFF.

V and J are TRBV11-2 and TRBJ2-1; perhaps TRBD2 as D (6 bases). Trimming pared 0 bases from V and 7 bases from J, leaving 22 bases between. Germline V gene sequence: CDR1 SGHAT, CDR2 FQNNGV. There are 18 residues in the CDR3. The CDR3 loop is CASSLEGLSGVVGNEQFF. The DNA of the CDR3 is TGTGCCAGCAGCTTAGAGGGGCTCTCGGGAGTGGTAGGGAATGAGCAGTTCTTC. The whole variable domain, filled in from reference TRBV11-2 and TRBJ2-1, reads EAGVAQSPRYKIIEKRQSVAFWCNPISGHATLYWYQQILGQGPKLLIQFQNNGVVDDSQLPKDRFSAERLKGVDSTLKIQPAKLEDSAVYLCASSLEGLSGVVGNEQFFGPGTRLTVL.

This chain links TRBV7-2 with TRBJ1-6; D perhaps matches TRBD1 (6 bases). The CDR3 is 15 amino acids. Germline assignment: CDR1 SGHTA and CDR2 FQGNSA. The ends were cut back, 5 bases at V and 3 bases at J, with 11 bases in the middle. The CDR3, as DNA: TGTGCCAGCAGCCCCAGACAGGACTATAATTCACCCCTCCACTTT. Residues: CASSPRQDYNSPLHF.